Listed here are 7 T cell receptor beta chains from one sample, sequenced in a study of cytomegalovirus exposure and HLA in healthy donors. The PCR employed 60 Vbeta primers together with 13 Jbeta primers. Profiled with immunoSEQ multiplex PCR; TCRdb holds only in-frame clones, not every one. The table has 250,000 to 350,000 clones, about nine tenths seen once. Sequencing input: PBMCs. The receptor source for this set is a man aged 40-55 years in good health and CMV-seropositive.

The chain has TRBV5-8 and TRBJ2-7; weak D call: TRBD1 (5 bases). V lost 2 bases to trimming and J lost 0 bases, with 9 bases between them. This CDR3 has 14 amino acids. Germline-derived CDR1 and CDR2 are SGHTS and YDEGEE. CDR3 nucleotide sequence: TGTGCCAGCAGCTTAGGCGACAGCTCCTACGAGCAGTACTTC. Translated, it gives CASSLGDSSYEQYF.

CDR3 in DNA: TGTGCCAGCAGCTTCGACAGGGGGCCCTACGAGCAGTACTTC. This sequence encodes CASSFDRGPYEQYF. The V call is TRBV7-3, the J call TRBJ2-7, with 10 bases that match TRBD1. The V segment lost 3 bases and the J segment 2 bases; nucleotides outside the gene matches: 1. The CDR3 consists of 14 residues. Germline CDR1 is SGHTA and CDR2 is FQGTGA.

The chain links TRBV6-5 to TRBJ1-2; 9 bases line up with TRBD1. This CDR3 has 14 residues. Germline CDR1 reads MNHEY; CDR2 reads SVGAGI. V was pared by 5 bases and J by 7 bases, with 8 bases of the junction left unmatched. The CDR3 is CASSTPGTGFGYTF. The CDR3 bases are TGTGCCAGCAGTACGCCGGGGACAGGGTTTGGCTACACCTTC.

The V and J genes are TRBV18 and TRBJ2-1, with D possibly matching TRBD2 (6 bases). V dropped 4 bases and J dropped 4 bases, with 14 bases sitting between them. This CDR3 has 15 amino acids. Germline V gene data show CDR1 as KGHSH and CDR2 as LQKENI. The CDR3: CASSLLAVPYNEQFF. CDR3 coding DNA: TGTGCCAGCTCACTGTTAGCGGTACCGTACAATGAGCAGTTCTTC.

The chain joins TRBV6-5 to TRBJ1-5; D gene unclear. Trimming removed 7 bases at V and 0 bases at J, with 7 bases between. Germline V gene sequence: CDR1 MNHEY, CDR2 SVGAGI. This CDR3 has 13 amino acids. The CDR3: CASKRASNQPQHF. The CDR3 nucleotides are TGTGCCAGCAAGAGGGCTAGCAATCAGCCCCAGCATTTT.

CDR3 residues: CASSRPPRGRIGRDTEAFF. DNA of the CDR3: TGTGCCAGCAGCAGGCCCCCGAGGGGGCGCATAGGTCGGGACACTGAAGCTTTCTTT. The rearrangement joins TRBV21-1 to TRBJ1-1; the DNA was not compared with TRBD1, the D call given in the table. TRBV21-1 is given as a pseudogene. CDR3 size: 19 residues.

The rearrangement links TRBV2 to TRBJ1-5, with 8 nucleotides matching TRBD1. Germline assignment: CDR1 SNHLY and CDR2 FYNNEI. The CDR3 covers 16 residues. The trim removed 1 base at V and 3 bases at J, leaving 5 bases unmatched. The CDR3 spells CASSEGTGTYNQPQHF. The CDR3 nucleotides read TGTGCCAGCAGTGAAGGGACAGGGACTTACAATCAGCCCCAGCATTTT.